Below, one TCR beta chain is given with its context. This receptor's antigen is unknown. No base qualities exist here, and no much larger clone lies one base off it. Other DNA sequences of this sample code for an identical CDR3. This entry belongs to a study of blood T cell repertoires in COVID-19 (dated by TCRdb to 2019 to 2021). About the investigation overall: Samples covering the acute and convalescent phases of COVID-19 were provided by collaborators in the United States, Italy and Spain. The material from the prospective study consisted of cDNA or gDNA derived from T cells, B-cell-depleted T cells, or PBMCs. The dataset comprised deeply sampled blood TCRbeta repertoires from subjects exposed to, actively infected with, or recovered from COVID-19. A freely available public database, intended as a resource for researchers studying the immune response to SARS-CoV-2, is where the repertoires were released. Samples came from the ongoing ImmuneRACE study (first 160 participants) plus 1,254 subjects from 6 global collaborators. The sample metadata nearly always contained a de-identified subject ID, COVID-19 status, age in years and sex. HLA class I and class II types, where available, came from metadata supplied by the sample provider rather than from assay-based typing. Broad study findings and their caveats: The amount of clinical and demographic metadata varied by source and participant and was provided uncurated.

TCRbeta CDR3 regions were amplified from genomic DNA using the immunoSEQ Assay, a bias-controlled multiplex PCR. For the original study's pipeline: The number of nucleated cells in each sample was estimated from the amplification of reference gene primers within the assay. To quantify the absolute abundance of each unique TCRbeta CDR3 rearrangement, sequence reads were collapsed and filtered. For each sample, productive Simpson clonality was calculated by taking the square root of Simpson's diversity index across productive rearrangements. As stored in TCRdb, this immuneACCESS dataset retains in-frame rearrangements with V and J assigned. A fraction of the clones does not appear; measured against another copy, unresolved V genes explain less than half of the discrepancy, and the remainder lacks a known reason. The V and J calls and clone size were taken over from that table, and D and trimming were inferred from the DNA. This sample is represented by under 150,000 clones; 70% to 90% of them were singletons. 15% to 20% of the sample lies in the top ten.

From V the trimming removes 4 bases and from J it removes 1 base, while the gene matches leave 5 bases of the junction unaccounted for. The CDR1 and CDR2 encoded by the germline V gene are KGHDR and SFDVKD. The CDR3 has 16 amino acids, counting the end cysteine and phenylalanine. Kept here is only the CDR3 DNA, which spans 48 bases and is read in frame from base 1. Another Seattle source contributed samples from volunteer blood donors who had recovered from COVID-19. Whole blood was collected in K2EDTA tubes by collaborating institutions according to the institutions' own protocols. For TCRbeta analysis, collaborators shipped samples as frozen whole blood, isolated PBMCs, or DNA extracted from either of those sample types.

Rearrangement joined TRBV24-1 to TRBJ2-1; a stretch of 8 junction bases matches TRBD2. The receptor was derived from a woman in her forties or fifties who had recovered from COVID-19. Sequenced material: peripheral blood. The CDR3 protein is CATSDPSGSSYNEQFF. The nucleotide sequence is given as TGTGCCACCAGTGACCCCAGCGGGAGTTCCTACAATGAGCAGTTCTTC.